This TCR beta chain was documented in a study of blood T cell repertoires in COVID-19. Looking at the study overall: The United States, Italy and Spain were the sources of the acute and convalescent COVID-19 samples.

TCRdb's table, derived via immunoSEQ multiplex PCR, lists solely in-frame clones and lacks some. Counted here are about 130,000 clones, over 75% occurring once; the ten biggest clones make up about 7%. Between the trimmed V and J ends, which lost 1 base and 6 bases, there was a span of 10 bases. Germline V lookup: CDR1 SGHVS, CDR2 FQNEAQ. This CDR3 comprises 13 residues. V usage is TRBV7-8 and J usage is TRBJ2-7; D gene unclear. The specimen sequenced was peripheral blood. The receptor was derived from an elderly man with active or convalescent COVID-19. The CDR3 spells CASSLVVHGEQYF. CDR3 coding DNA: TGTGCCAGCAGCTTAGTGGTACATGGCGAGCAGTACTTC.